Below are 19 T cell receptor beta chains sequenced from a single sample in a study of OX40 agonist ivuxolimab in advanced cancers. Produced via immunoSEQ multiplex PCR; TCRdb's table is partial and in-frame only. The top ten hold 0.6% to 0.8% of the sample, which has about 83,000 clones, 65% to 90% seen once. Sequenced here: CD4+ or CD8+ T cells sorted from blood, sampled in a trial of the OX40 agonist ivuxolimab. The receptors were gathered from an adult with an advanced solid tumor such as melanoma, head and neck, liver or kidney cancer.

This clone was recorded a few times. This chain connects TRBV7-6 to TRBJ2-3; 11 positions agree with TRBD1. This CDR3 region has 15 residues. The germline CDR1 and CDR2 sequences are SGHVS and FNYEAQ. The trim removed 3 bases at V and 6 bases at J, leaving 5 bases unmatched. This chain's CDR3 is CASSFRTGGGDTQYF. The CDR3 DNA is TGTGCCAGCAGCTTTAGGACAGGGGGCGGCGATACGCAGTATTTT.

J is TRBJ2-1 and V is TRBV9, with TRBD2 matching 11 bases. Germline V gene sequence: CDR1 SGDLS, CDR2 YYNGEE. The CDR3 has 15 amino acids. With V trimmed by 3 bases and J by 2 bases, 1 base remained unmatched. Here the CDR3 DNA reads TGTGCCAGCAGCGGTAGCGGGGGGGCCTACAATGAGCAGTTCTTC. This gives the protein CASSGSGGAYNEQFF.

This clone appeared a few times. The DNA of the CDR3 is TGTGCCTGGGGAGCAGGGGAATATCAGCCCCAGCATTTT. Amino acids: CAWGAGEYQPQHF. V gene TRBV30 combines with J gene TRBJ1-5; D is possibly TRBD1 (6 bases). Looked up from germline, CDR1 is GTSNPN and CDR2 is SVGIG (reference sequence). Trimming stripped 5 bases from V and 5 bases from J, with 13 bases between. The CDR3 covers 13 residues. Filled out from reference TRBV30 and TRBJ1-5, the complete variable domain reads SQTIHQWPATLVQPVGSPLSLECTVEGTSNPNLYWYRQAAGRGLQLLFYSVGIGQISSEVPQNLSASRPQDRQFILSSKKLLLSDSGFYLCAWGAGEYQPQHFGDGTRLSIL.

CDR3 in amino acids: CASSFGVDSPLHF. The CDR3 coding sequence is TGTGCCAGCAGTTTTGGAGTAGATTCACCCCTCCACTTT. This chain links TRBV6-5 with TRBJ1-6; no reliable D call. The V end was cut by 4 bases, the J end by 8 bases, with 9 bases between. The CDR3 length is 13 residues. Germline CDR1 reads MNHEY; CDR2 reads SVGAGI.

This clone appeared once. The V call is TRBV18, the J call TRBJ2-1, with a possible D match to TRBD2 (5 bases). The CDR3 contains 17 residues. Looked up from germline, CDR1 is KGHSH and CDR2 is LQKENI. The ends were cut back, 6 bases at V and 2 bases at J, with 20 bases in the middle. CDR3 nucleotides: TGTGCCAGCTCCCCTAGTCCACCTGTCGGGGCCTACAATGAGCAGTTCTTC. As protein: CASSPSPPVGAYNEQFF.

The V and J genes are TRBV7-2 and TRBJ1-5; D remains unclear. Trimming removed 5 bases from V and 5 bases from J, with 10 bases in between. This CDR3 has 13 residues. CDR1 and CDR2 from the germline V gene are SGHTA and FQGNSA. The CDR3 bases are TGTGCCAGCAGCCCCACATCAGATCAGCCCCAGCATTTT. This encodes CASSPTSDQPQHF.

This clone was counted between two and nine times. This sequence joins TRBV7-9 and TRBJ1-2; perhaps TRBD1 as D (6 bases). Per the germline V gene, CDR1 is SEHNR and CDR2 is FQNEAQ (reference sequence). With 5 bases removed from V and 4 bases from J, the gap between germline ends came to 20 bases. The CDR3 is 16 residues long. CDR3 residues: CASSPDQGRNPYGYTF. The CDR3 DNA follows: TGTGCCAGCAGCCCAGATCAGGGGAGGAATCCCTATGGCTACACCTTC. Full variable domain (missing parts from reference TRBV7-9 and TRBJ1-2): DTGVSQNPRHKITKRGQNVTFRCDPISEHNRLYWYRQTLGQGPEFLTYFQNEAQLEKSRLLSDRFSAERPKGSFSTLEIQRTEQGDSAMYLCASSPDQGRNPYGYTFGSGTRLTVV.

This sequence joins TRBV7-2 and TRBJ1-3; unclear D gene. Germline V gene lookup returns CDR1 SGHTA and CDR2 FQGNSA. V gave up 5 bases and J gave up 4 bases, with 6 bases separating them. This CDR3 has 12 amino acids. In nucleotides, the CDR3 is TGTGCCAGCAGCAGCTACGGAAACACCATATATTTT. Translating gives CASSSYGNTIYF.

V usage is TRBV5-1 and J usage is TRBJ2-1, with D hard to call. Germline V gene sequence: CDR1 SGHRS, CDR2 YFSETQ. The CDR3 extends over 17 amino acids. V lost 4 bases, J lost 1 base, and 18 bases lay in between. DNA for the CDR3: TGCGCCAGCAGCCCCCGACAAAGGGTGGGATCCTACAATGAGCAGTTCTTC. The encoded protein is CASSPRQRVGSYNEQFF.

This clone was counted a few times. The CDR3 is CASSSIRGRDTEAFF. CDR3 in DNA: TGCGCCAGCAGCTCCATACGGGGTAGGGACACTGAAGCTTTCTTT. The gene calls are TRBV5-1 and TRBJ1-1, with D uncertain. Per the germline V gene, CDR1 is SGHRS and CDR2 is YFSETQ. V was trimmed by 3 bases and J by 3 bases, leaving 15 bases between them. The length of the CDR3 is 15 residues. Variable domain in full (rest from reference TRBV5-1 and TRBJ1-1): KAGVTQTPRYLIKTRGQQVTLSCSPISGHRSVSWYQQTPGQGLQFLFEYFSETQRNKGNFPGRFSGRQFSNSRSEMNVSTLELGDSALYLCASSSIRGRDTEAFFGQGTRLTVV.

The chain joins TRBV7-2 to TRBJ2-1, with D possibly TRBD1 on 6 matching bases. The germline V and J ends were trimmed by 6 bases and 3 bases, with 15 bases remaining between them. CDR3 length equals 15 residues. Germline V gene sequence: CDR1 SGHTA, CDR2 FQGNSA. The CDR3 loop is CASSQQGGYYNEQFF. CDR3 nucleotides: TGTGCCAGCAGTCAACAGGGTGGGTACTACAATGAGCAGTTCTTC.

The chain is built from TRBV19 and TRBJ2-7; 7 nucleotides line up with TRBD1. CDR3 length: 14 amino acids. V lost 6 bases, J lost 1 base, and 6 bases stayed unmatched. Germline V lookup: CDR1 LNHDA, CDR2 SQIVND (reference sequence). The CDR3 DNA reads TGTGCCAGTAGCTCTCTGACAGGGTCCTACGAGCAGTACTTC. This encodes CASSSLTGSYEQYF.

Comment on this clone: The same CDR3 arises from other DNA sequences in this sample as well. This chain connects TRBV7-3 to TRBJ1-1, with 8 bases identical to TRBD1. Germline V gene lookup returns CDR1 SGHTA and CDR2 FQGTGA. This CDR3 comprises 14 residues. Losses at the gene ends were 6 bases for V and 1 base for J; bases not matched to a gene: 4. CDR3 in DNA: TGTGCCAGCAGACCCGGACAGGGGAACACTGAAGCTTTCTTT. Its translation is CASRPGQGNTEAFF.

The rearrangement uses TRBV2 and TRBJ2-4; D possibly corresponds to TRBD1 (5 bases). Deletions cut 1 base from V and 0 bases from J, with 10 bases between. The CDR3 length is 16 residues. CDR1 SNHLY and CDR2 FYNNEI come from the germline V gene. The CDR3 DNA follows: TGTGCCAGCAGTGAAGAGGGGCCGGGAGCCAAAAACATTCAGTACTTC. Protein sequence: CASSEEGPGAKNIQYF. Full variable domain (remainder filled in from reference TRBV2 and TRBJ2-4): EPEVTQTPSHQVTQMGQEVILRCVPISNHLYFYWYRQILGQKVEFLVSFYNNEISEKSEIFDDQFSVERPDGSNFTLKIRSTKLEDSAMYFCASSEEGPGAKNIQYFGAGTRLSVL.

This clone appeared a few times. This sequence joins TRBV7-9 and TRBJ2-3, with 8 bases aligning to TRBD1. The CDR3 loop spans 17 amino acids. J lost 4 bases, V lost 5 bases, and 14 bases had no gene match. The germline V gene has CDR1 SEHNR and CDR2 FQNEAQ (reference sequence). CDR3 nucleotide sequence: TGTGCCAGCAGCCCTTCTCGACAGGGGTTGTTTGCAGATACGCAGTATTTT. Protein: CASSPSRQGLFADTQYF.

This clone was picked up one time. The chain joins TRBV10-3 to TRBJ2-7, with TRBD1 identical over 11 bases. J lost 4 bases, V lost 3 bases, and 5 bases had no gene match. The CDR3 consists of 15 residues. From germline, CDR1 is ENHRY and CDR2 SYGVKD. The CDR3 coding sequence is TGTGCCATCAGTGATAGGACAGGGGGCGGGTACGAGCAGTACTTC. It codes for CAISDRTGGGYEQYF.

This clone was observed a handful of times. The chain uses TRBV7-2 and TRBJ2-7; TRBD2 agrees at 14 bases. V lost 5 bases, J lost 6 bases, and 9 bases stayed unmatched. Germline lookup yields CDR1 SGHTA and CDR2 FQGNSA. CDR3 size: 16 residues. The CDR3 nucleotides read TGTGCCAGCAGCCCGCAGACTAGCGGGGGGGCGAGCGAGCAGTACTTC. Amino acid sequence: CASSPQTSGGASEQYF.

The gene calls are TRBV10-3 and TRBJ1-5; D uncertain. The CDR3 is 15 residues long. Per germline, CDR1 ENHRY and CDR2 SYGVKD. V lost 0 bases to trimming and J lost 9 bases, with 15 bases between them. The CDR3, as DNA: TGTGCCATCAGTGAGTCGTTGGGCCGAGAGGTGCCCCAGCATTTT. Translation: CAISESLGREVPQHF.

This chain links TRBV10-3 with TRBJ2-1, with D possibly TRBD2 on 7 matching bases. CDR1 and CDR2 (germline): ENHRY, SYGVKD. V lost 10 bases to trimming and J lost 8 bases, with 27 bases between them. This CDR3 has 16 amino acids. CDR3 sequence reads: CATYNGMGGGPHEQFF. CDR3 nucleotides: TGTGCCACGTATAACGGGATGGGGGGGGGCCCCCATGAGCAGTTCTTC.